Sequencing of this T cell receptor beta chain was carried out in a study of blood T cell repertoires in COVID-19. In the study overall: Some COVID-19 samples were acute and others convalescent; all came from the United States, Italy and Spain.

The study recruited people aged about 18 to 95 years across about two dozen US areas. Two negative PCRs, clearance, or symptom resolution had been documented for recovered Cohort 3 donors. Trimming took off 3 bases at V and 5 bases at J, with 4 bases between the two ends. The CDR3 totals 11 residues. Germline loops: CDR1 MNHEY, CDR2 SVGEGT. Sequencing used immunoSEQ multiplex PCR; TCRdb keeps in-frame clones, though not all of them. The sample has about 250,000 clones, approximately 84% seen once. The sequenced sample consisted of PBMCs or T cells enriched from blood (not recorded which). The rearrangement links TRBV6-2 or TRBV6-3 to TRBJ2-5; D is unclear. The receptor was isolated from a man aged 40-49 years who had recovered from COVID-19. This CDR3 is CASSYYETQYF. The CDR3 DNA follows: TGTGCCAGCAGTTATTATGAGACCCAGTACTTC.